Shown below are 8 T cell receptor beta chains from a single sample sequenced in a study of early T cells in non-severe SARS-CoV-2 infection. TCRdb used MiXCR to reprocess the 5' RACE reads, holding one entry per CDR3 protein. The repertoire holds about 68,000 distinct CDR3 sequences, with more than 9% as singletons. The sample taken for sequencing was whole blood. The origin of the receptors is an adult who was a healthcare worker with PCR-confirmed SARS-CoV-2 infection or an uninfected control (not recorded which).

The V and J genes are TRBV18 and TRBJ2-7, with a tentative D call TRBD1 (5 bases). In germline, CDR1 is KGHSH, CDR2 LQKENI. Trimming left V 4 bases short and J 5 bases short, with 12 bases between. This CDR3 region has 13 residues. CDR3 coding DNA: TGTGCCAGCTCACGGGGCGCTGAGGACGAGCAGTACTTC. This gives the protein CASSRGAEDEQYF.

This chain uses TRBV12-3 or TRBV12-4 with TRBJ1-2; 7 nucleotides line up with TRBD1. This CDR3 has 14 amino acids. Unmatched junction bases numbered 12, after V lost 7 bases and J lost 7 bases. The CDR3 DNA is TGTGCCAGCACCAAGAGGGCGACAGGGCCTGGCTACACCTTC. It is translated as CASTKRATGPGYTF.

This clonotype was recorded at least ten times. The genes are TRBV4-3 and TRBJ1-2; D gene unclear. There are 12 residues in the CDR3. Germline V gives CDR1 LGHNA, CDR2 YSLEER. Trimming removed 1 base from V and 8 bases from J, with 8 bases in between. CDR3 sequence (DNA): TGCGCCAGCAGCCAAGCCCTCGGGGGCTACACCTTC. Translating it yields CASSQALGGYTF.

This clonotype has a count of ten or more. The CDR3: CASSYPYDEQFF. CDR3 sequence (DNA): TGTGCCAGCAGCTACCCCTATGATGAGCAGTTCTTC. This chain joins TRBV6-2 or TRBV6-3 and TRBJ2-1; D remains unclear. Germline CDR1 reads MNHEY; CDR2 reads SVGEGT. This CDR3 spans 12 amino acids. Trimming cost V 6 bases and J 8 bases, with 11 bases left between them.

The sample holds many counts of this clonotype. V gene TRBV4-1 combines with J gene TRBJ1-4; TRBD1 matches at 7 bases. This CDR3 contains 16 residues. Germline CDR1 MGHRA, CDR2 YSYEKL. V was pared by 4 bases and J by 8 bases, with 13 bases of the junction left unmatched. CDR3 amino acids: CASSPWGETRGEKLFF. CDR3 DNA: TGCGCCAGCAGCCCCTGGGGAGAAACCAGGGGGGAAAAACTGTTTTTT.

The genes are TRBV10-1 and TRBJ2-4, with D perhaps matching TRBD2 (5 bases). The germline V and J ends were trimmed by 3 bases and 9 bases, with 15 bases remaining between them. The CDR3 loop spans 14 amino acids. CDR1 is WNHNN and CDR2 is SYGVQD in the germline V gene (reference sequence). The CDR3 sequence: CASSDGQYRGIQYF. The CDR3 nucleotides read TGCGCCAGCAGTGATGGGCAGTACCGGGGCATTCAGTACTTC.

The CDR3 protein is CASSQGQPNEKLFF. The CDR3 DNA sequence: TGTGCCAGCAGTCAGGGACAGCCCAATGAAAAACTGTTTTTT. The chain employs TRBV9 and TRBJ1-4, with TRBD1 matching 7 bases. CDR1 SGDLS and CDR2 YYNGEE come from the germline V gene. The V segment lost 5 bases and the J segment 5 bases; nucleotides outside the gene matches: 6. This CDR3 is 14 amino acids long.

The chain links TRBV1 to TRBJ2-3; TRBD1, the table's D call, was not compared with the DNA. TRBV1 is an annotated pseudogene. CDR3 length: 17 amino acids. The CDR3 region is CTSSQDLIRQALYTQFF. CDR3 bases: TGCACCAGCAGCCAAGATCTGATCCGACAGGCGCTATATACGCAGTTTTTT.